The 28 T cell receptor beta chains below were found in one sample sequenced in a study of T-cell reconstitution after alpha-beta-depleted transplantation in children. It was with unique molecular identifiers that the TCRbeta library was prepared. TCRdb analysed the PCR reads with MiXCR anew, one entry per CDR3 protein. The sample lists nearly 550,000 distinct CDR3 sequences, approximately 20% occurring once. Sample: PBMCs from the stem cell graft donor, taken from the stem cell graft. These receptors all come from a human donor who donated a stem cell graft to a child with acute lymphoblastic leukemia.

This clonotype showed up just a few times. This rearrangement joins TRBV9 to TRBJ2-1; 8 bases are shared with TRBD2. Germline V gene lookup returns CDR1 SGDLS and CDR2 YYNGEE. After removal of 0 bases from V and 0 bases from J, the junction contained 14 bases not matched to a gene. This CDR3 spans 20 amino acids. CDR3 nucleotide sequence: TGTGCCAGCAGCGTAGCTATCTTCCCTAGCGGGCCTAGCTCCTACAATGAGCAGTTCTTC. Translation: CASSVAIFPSGPSSYNEQFF.

This clonotype was detected only a few times. The J gene is TRBJ2-3, the V gene TRBV24-1; D remains unclear. Germline-derived CDR1 and CDR2 are KGHDR and SFDVKD. V lost 8 bases and J lost 5, with 16 bases in between. This CDR3 is 14 amino acids long. In DNA form, the CDR3 reads TGTGCCACCACGGACGGCAGGAAGGGAGATACGCAGTATTTT. Protein sequence: CATTDGRKGDTQYF.

This clonotype has more than one count but fewer than ten. The rearrangement uses TRBV5-4 and TRBJ2-7; D ambiguous. CDR3 length equals 12 residues. Germline-derived CDR1 and CDR2 are SGHNT and YYREEE (reference sequence). V lost 0 bases to trimming and J lost 5 bases, with 6 bases between them. CDR3 in amino acids: CASSLDANEQYF. The CDR3 coding sequence is TGTGCCAGCAGCTTGGATGCAAACGAGCAGTACTTC.

A few counts support this clonotype. CDR3 protein: CASSFLGIRETQYF. CDR3 coding DNA: TGTGCCAGCAGCTTTCTGGGAATAAGAGAGACCCAGTACTTC. This sequence joins TRBV7-2 and TRBJ2-5; D remains ambiguous. The V gene's germline CDR1 is SGHTA and CDR2 FQGNSA. The length of the CDR3 is 14 residues. V lost 3 bases, J lost 4 bases, and 12 bases lay in between.

J is TRBJ1-1 and V is TRBV10-3, with no clear D. The CDR3 is 13 residues long. Trimming left V 5 bases short and J 3 bases short, with 10 bases between. Germline V CDR1 and CDR2: ENHRY, SYGVKD. CDR3 amino acids: CAISYDWDTEAFF. DNA of the CDR3: TGTGCCATCAGTTACGACTGGGACACTGAAGCTTTCTTT.

This clonotype appeared a few times. The V and J genes are TRBV7-9 and TRBJ2-7; D is unresolved. Germline CDR1 is SEHNR and CDR2 is FQNEAQ (reference sequence). Deletions cut 1 base from V and 3 bases from J, with 16 bases between. The CDR3 sequence is 16 residues long. CDR3 nucleotide sequence: TGTGCCAGCAGCTTAGGTGGTCGCGGACCTCACTACGAGCAGTACTTC. This translates into CASSLGGRGPHYEQYF.

V is TRBV25-1 and J is TRBJ2-4; D may correspond to TRBD1 or TRBD2 (5 bases each). Germline CDR1 and CDR2: MGHDK and SYGVNS. The CDR3 runs 15 residues. Trimming shortened V by 3 bases and J by 7 bases, and 16 bases separated the two germline ends. CDR3 DNA: TGTGCCAGCAGTGATTCCGGGACGGGAAGGAACATTCAGTACTTC. Translating it yields CASSDSGTGRNIQYF.

This clonotype was counted between two and nine times. DNA for the CDR3: TGTGCCAGCAGTCCCCGGCCGACAGGGTCCTACGAGCAGTACTTC. Translated: CASSPRPTGSYEQYF. This sequence joins TRBV27 and TRBJ2-7; 7 bases fit TRBD1. The V gene's germline CDR1 is MNHEY and CDR2 SMNVEV (reference sequence). With V trimmed by 5 bases and J by 1 base, 8 bases remained unmatched. The CDR3 length is 15 residues.

This clonotype was seen only a few times. The DNA of the CDR3 is TGCAGCGTTGACTACAAACAGGGGGTAAAGGGCGAGCAGTACTTC. It codes for CSVDYKQGVKGEQYF. V usage is TRBV29-1 and J usage is TRBJ2-7; 8 bases fit TRBD1. The CDR3 consists of 15 residues. CDR1 SQVTM and CDR2 ANQGSEA come from the germline V gene. Trimming cost V 3 bases and J 6 bases; bases outside gene matches: 13.

The V gene is TRBV30, the J gene TRBJ2-7, with a possible D match to TRBD1 (6 bases). This CDR3 is built from 12 residues. Trimming cost V 8 bases and J 1 base, with 12 bases left between them. Germline-derived CDR1 and CDR2 are GTSNPN and SVGIG (reference sequence). Here the CDR3 DNA reads TGTGCCCGCCGGGACACGTCCTACGAGCAGTACTTC. Encoded protein: CARRDTSYEQYF.

This clonotype was detected a few times. This rearrangement joins TRBV7-8 to TRBJ2-7; D is undetermined. This CDR3 has 11 residues. The V end lost 8 bases, the J end lost 9 bases, and 14 bases lay between the germline ends. The germline gives CDR1 SGHVS, CDR2 FQNEAQ. CDR3 sequence: CASGPPGGQYF. CDR3 DNA sequence: TGTGCCAGCGGACCCCCTGGCGGGCAGTACTTC.

This clonotype has more than one count but fewer than ten. This rearrangement joins TRBV5-1 to TRBJ2-1; 10 bases match TRBD2. Looked up from germline, CDR1 is SGHRS and CDR2 is YFSETQ. V lost 2 bases, J lost 7 bases, and 9 bases stayed unmatched. This CDR3 is built from 16 residues. The CDR3: CASSFSPAGGLNEQFF. CDR3 nucleotide sequence: TGCGCCAGCAGCTTCAGTCCAGCGGGAGGGTTGAATGAGCAGTTCTTC.

V is TRBV6-1 and J is TRBJ2-1, with TRBD1 as a possible D gene (6 bases). Germline V gives CDR1 MNHNS, CDR2 SASEGT. The ends were cut back, 1 base at V and 15 bases at J, with 16 bases in the middle. CDR3 length: 13 amino acids. The CDR3 protein is CASSEGTDRSGFF. The CDR3 region has the DNA TGTGCCAGCAGTGAAGGGACCGACAGGAGCGGGTTCTTC.

The rearrangement links TRBV5-1 to TRBJ2-7, with TRBD2 matching over 8 bases. Trimming removed 0 bases from V and 1 base from J; junction bases left unmatched: 6. The CDR3 spans 16 residues. CDR1 is SGHRS, CDR2 YFSETQ, per germline. The CDR3 DNA reads TGCGCCAGCAGCTTGGAAATTAAGCGGGAGTCCTACGAGCAGTACTTC. Amino acid sequence: CASSLEIKRESYEQYF.

This clonotype appeared once. CDR3 loop: CASSQNQGNTEAFF. The CDR3 coding sequence is TGCGCCAGCAGCCAGAACCAGGGTAACACTGAAGCTTTCTTT. This rearrangement joins TRBV5-1 to TRBJ1-1; tentative D call: TRBD1 (5 bases). This CDR3 has 14 residues. Germline loops: CDR1 SGHRS, CDR2 YFSETQ. Trimming left V 4 bases short and J 2 bases short, with 12 bases between.

This clonotype has just a few counts. The rearrangement joins TRBV9 to TRBJ2-7; TRBD1 might be the D (7 bases). The CDR3 sequence is 17 residues long. Germline V CDR1 and CDR2: SGDLS, YYNGEE. Trimming pared 0 bases from V and 1 base from J, leaving 17 bases between. The CDR3 spells CASSVAQGGEGSYEQYF. The CDR3 DNA follows: TGTGCCAGCAGCGTAGCTCAGGGGGGAGAAGGGTCCTACGAGCAGTACTTC.

The chain recombines TRBV5-1 with TRBJ2-7, with 7 nucleotides matching TRBD2. Germline CDR1 SGHRS, CDR2 YFSETQ. With 3 bases clipped from V and 1 base from J, the junction kept 7 bases outside the gene matches. The CDR3 loop spans 15 amino acids. CDR3 DNA sequence: TGCGCCAGCAGCTGGGGGAGGGAAAGATCCTACGAGCAGTACTTC. It encodes CASSWGRERSYEQYF.

This sequence joins TRBV14 and TRBJ2-4; D is uncertain. This CDR3 has 12 amino acids. Trimming removed 2 bases at V and 7 bases at J, with 6 bases between. Germline values: CDR1 SGHDN, CDR2 FVKESK. The CDR3 DNA reads TGTGCCAGCAGCCAATCAAGTAACATTCAGTACTTC. Its translation is CASSQSSNIQYF.

Only a few counts were recorded for this clonotype. The rearrangement uses TRBV7-2 and TRBJ2-1; 14 positions agree with TRBD2. The CDR3 has 16 residues. Germline V lookup: CDR1 SGHTA, CDR2 FQGNSA. V dropped 4 bases and J dropped 4; count of bases not matched to a gene: 3. The CDR3 region has the DNA TGTGCCAGCAGCTGGGGACTAGCGGGAGCGTACAATGAGCAGTTCTTC. Translated: CASSWGLAGAYNEQFF.

The V call is TRBV27, the J call TRBJ2-4, with D perhaps TRBD2 (6 bases). The CDR3 length is 14 residues. The germline V gene has CDR1 MNHEY and CDR2 SMNVEV (reference sequence). V lost 6 bases to trimming and J lost 0 bases, with 9 bases between them. CDR3 coding DNA: TGTGCCAGCAGCGCCGGGGGAGCCAAAAACATTCAGTACTTC. Translation gives CASSAGGAKNIQYF.

This clonotype came up a few times. The chain links TRBV14 to TRBJ2-4; TRBD2 aligns across 9 bases. The CDR3 is 17 amino acids. With V trimmed by 0 bases and J by 7 bases, 10 bases remained unmatched. CDR1 is SGHDN, CDR2 FVKESK, per germline. CDR3 amino acids: CASSQEAGLAEWNIQYF. CDR3 coding DNA: TGTGCCAGCAGCCAAGAGGCGGGACTAGCCGAATGGAACATTCAGTACTTC.

In its sample, this clonotype was seen a few times. V usage is TRBV6-1 and J usage is TRBJ2-4, with D perhaps TRBD2 (5 bases). CDR1 and CDR2 (germline): MNHNS, SASEGT. The CDR3 runs to 14 residues. Trimming stripped 6 bases from V and 0 bases from J, with 9 bases between. The CDR3 DNA sequence: TGTGCCAGCAGCCGGGGTGGAGCCAAAAACATTCAGTACTTC. Translation gives CASSRGGAKNIQYF.

In its sample, this clonotype was seen a few times. The V call is TRBV24-1, the J call TRBJ1-5, with D maybe TRBD1 (5 bases). In germline, CDR1 is KGHDR, CDR2 SFDVKD. Trimming took 5 bases from V and 1 from J, leaving 8 bases between them. This CDR3 is built from 14 residues. In DNA, the CDR3 is TGTGCCACCAGTGCCGGGGGAAGCAATCAGCCCCAGCATTTT. It encodes CATSAGGSNQPQHF.

The V gene is TRBV29-1, the J gene TRBJ2-7, with 7 positions matching TRBD1. Germline V CDR1 and CDR2: SQVTM, ANQGSEA. V lost 7 bases to trimming and J lost 0 bases; unmatched junction nucleotides: 6. The CDR3 is made up of 13 amino acids. The DNA for the CDR3 is TGCAGCGCCGGGACAGTGACCTCCTACGAGCAGTACTTC. This encodes CSAGTVTSYEQYF.

J is TRBJ2-5 and V is TRBV7-6; D is perhaps TRBD2 (6 bases). Germline assignment: CDR1 SGHVS and CDR2 FNYEAQ. The V end lost 4 bases, the J end lost 5 bases, and 14 bases lay between the germline ends. The CDR3 contains 14 residues. The CDR3 sequence is CASSSRRGAETQYF. Written as DNA, the CDR3 is TGTGCCAGCAGCTCCCGACGCGGGGCCGAGACCCAGTACTTC.

The chain uses TRBV29-1 and TRBJ2-7; possibly TRBD1 for D (5 bases). Germline loops: CDR1 SQVTM, CDR2 ANQGSEA. This CDR3 has 12 amino acids. Deletions cut 5 bases from V and 0 bases from J, with 8 bases between. Here the CDR3 DNA reads TGCAGCGTTCAGGGTTTCTCCTACGAGCAGTACTTC. It is translated as CSVQGFSYEQYF.

V usage is TRBV20-1 and J usage is TRBJ2-1; TRBD2 is a possible D gene (5 bases). The CDR3 loop spans 15 amino acids. Germline assignment: CDR1 DFQATT and CDR2 SNEGSKA (reference sequence). V lost 0 bases, J lost 3 bases, and 12 bases lay in between. DNA of the CDR3: TGCAGTGCTAGAGATGGCCCTAGCCTCTACAATGAGCAGTTCTTC. Protein: CSARDGPSLYNEQFF.

The chain recombines TRBV13 with TRBJ2-7, with 11 positions matching TRBD2. CDR3 length: 17 amino acids. Germline values: CDR1 PRHDT, CDR2 FYEKMQ (reference sequence). Trimming cost V 5 bases and J 7 bases; bases outside gene matches: 16. The CDR3: CASSPAGTSGPLGEQYF. The DNA of the CDR3 is TGTGCCAGCAGCCCGGCCGGGACTAGCGGCCCACTGGGAGAGCAGTACTTC.